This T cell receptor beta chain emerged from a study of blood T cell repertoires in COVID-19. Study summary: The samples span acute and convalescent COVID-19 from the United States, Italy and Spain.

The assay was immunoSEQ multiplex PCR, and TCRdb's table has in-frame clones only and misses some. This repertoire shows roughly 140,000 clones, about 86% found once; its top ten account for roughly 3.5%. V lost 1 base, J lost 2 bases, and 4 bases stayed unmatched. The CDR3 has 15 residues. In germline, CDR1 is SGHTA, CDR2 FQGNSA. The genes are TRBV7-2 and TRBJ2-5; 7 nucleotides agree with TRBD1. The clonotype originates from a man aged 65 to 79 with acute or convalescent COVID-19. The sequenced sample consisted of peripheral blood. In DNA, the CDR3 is TGTGCCAGCAGCTTAGAGGACAGGTTTCAAGAGACCCAGTACTTC. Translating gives CASSLEDRFQETQYF.